This T cell receptor beta chain is drawn from a study of T cells in Graves' hyperthyroidism and ophthalmopathy. Germline V gene sequence: CDR1 DFQATT, CDR2 SNEGSKA (reference sequence). This CDR3 contains 12 residues. V lost 6 bases and J lost 4, with 11 bases in between. This clonotype showed up many times. Amplification of TCR beta CDR3 regions was performed using RNA transcripts as template. The TCR CDR3 was amplified in a first-round RT-PCR using the HTBI primer set. TCRdb itself ran the multiplex PCR reads through MiXCR, one entry per CDR3 protein. This table holds roughly 350,000 distinct CDR3 sequences, more than 11% found once.

The chain links TRBV20-1 to TRBJ2-3; the D is unclear. This receptor was taken from a woman aged 25-40 years with Graves' hyperthyroidism. The sequenced material came from blood. The CDR3 coding sequence is TGCAGTGCCGACCGACGGGCAGATACGCAGTATTTT. Protein sequence: CSADRRADTQYF.